This T cell receptor (beta chain) was found in a study of blood T cells in healthy people across ages. It was with a sample-barcoded 5' primer and a J-beta primer mix that a second PCR of roughly 7 to 12 cycles was run. MiXCR, run by TCRdb on the 5' RACE reads, gives a single entry per CDR3 protein. The repertoire consists of approximately 770,000 distinct CDR3 sequences, with nearly 60% occurring once and the leading ten covering about 20%. The CDR3 is 15 residues long. V lost 3 bases and J lost 10; bases outside the gene matches: 9. Germline V CDR1 and CDR2: LGHNA, YSLEER. The sequencing input was blood. The chain couples TRBV4-3 to TRBJ1-6; 7 nucleotides line up with TRBD1. This clonotype was sampled from a man aged 25 to 45 in good health. CDR3 coding DNA: TGCGCCAGCAGCCAGGAAGGACAGGAGGCCTCACCCCTCCACTTT. Translated: CASSQEGQEASPLHF.